The TCR beta chain described here comes from a study of blood T cells in healthy people across ages. CDR3 size: 14 residues. The germline V gene encodes CDR1 DFQATT and CDR2 SNEGSKA (reference sequence). The germline V and J ends were trimmed by 5 bases and 1 base, with 12 bases remaining between them. Primed by a sample-barcoded 5' primer and a J-beta primer mix, a second PCR proceeded for about 6 to 11 cycles. Per-sample output comprised a minimum of 2.5 million paired-end reads containing CDR3. TCRdb fed the 5' RACE reads into MiXCR, producing one record per CDR3 protein. The sample yields 1.4 million to 1.5 million distinct CDR3 sequences, approximately 42% seen once. At least 7 million PBMCs were isolated per sample. Per sample, at least 5 micrograms of total RNA were extracted.

The chain carries TRBV20-1 and TRBJ2-1; D is undetermined. The sequence was obtained from a woman between 18 and 30 years old in good health. Sequenced sample: blood. CDR3 loop: CSAWTLASYNEQFF. The CDR3 nucleotides read TGCAGTGCTTGGACGCTGGCTTCCTACAATGAGCAGTTCTTC.